Following are 23 T cell receptor beta chains from one sample sequenced in a study of cytomegalovirus exposure and HLA in healthy donors. The table came from immunoSEQ multiplex PCR; TCRdb's copy has only in-frame clones and leaves some out. The sample includes tens of thousands of clones, 85% to 95% seen only once; the top ten take 0.55% to 0.75%. Material: PBMCs. The receptors stem from a woman in her late teens or twenties in good health and CMV-seronegative.

CDR3 in DNA: TGCGCCACGGGGACAGGGGCGAATGAGCAGTTCTTC. As protein: CATGTGANEQFF. The chain recombines TRBV4-3 with TRBJ2-1; 10 nucleotides agree with TRBD1. CDR1 and CDR2 (germline): LGHNA, YSLEER. Losses at the gene ends were 10 bases for V and 7 bases for J; bases not matched to a gene: 4. The CDR3 length is 12 residues.

This sequence joins TRBV9 and TRBJ2-5; TRBD2 aligns across 15 bases. The CDR3 runs to 14 residues. Unmatched junction bases numbered 5, after V lost 2 bases and J lost 12 bases. CDR1 and CDR2 (germline): SGDLS, YYNGEE. CDR3 region: CASSVRTSGGVKYF. In DNA, the CDR3 is TGTGCCAGCAGCGTTAGGACTAGCGGGGGGGTAAAGTACTTC.

The genes are TRBV7-9 and TRBJ1-1; D remains ambiguous. Between the trimmed V and J ends, which lost 3 bases and 1 base, there was a span of 6 bases. Germline CDR1 and CDR2: SEHNR and FQNEAQ (reference sequence). CDR3 length: 13 amino acids. This CDR3 is CASSFDWNTEAFF. In DNA form, the CDR3 reads TGTGCCAGCAGCTTTGACTGGAACACTGAAGCTTTCTTT.

This chain uses TRBV2 with TRBJ2-1; 11 nucleotides agree with TRBD2. The CDR3 extends over 15 amino acids. Germline V gene lookup returns CDR1 SNHLY and CDR2 FYNNEI. With 4 bases clipped from V and 4 bases from J, the junction kept 3 bases outside the gene matches. CDR3: CASSARTSGYNEQFF. The CDR3 region has the DNA TGTGCCAGCAGTGCTCGGACTAGCGGGTACAATGAGCAGTTCTTC.

The chain couples TRBV28 to TRBJ2-7; 7 bases align to TRBD1. The CDR3 sequence is 15 residues long. Unmatched junction bases numbered 12, after V lost 5 bases and J lost 5 bases. The germline V gene encodes CDR1 MDHEN and CDR2 SYDVKM. CDR3 nucleotide sequence: TGTGCCAGCAGTCTAGGGCCAGGACAGGCTAACGAGCAGTACTTC. Encoded protein: CASSLGPGQANEQYF.

The chain recombines TRBV27 with TRBJ2-5; 11 positions match TRBD2. J was trimmed by 5 bases and V by 2 bases; bases with no gene match: 7. The CDR3 runs to 16 residues. Germline-derived CDR1 and CDR2 are MNHEY and SMNVEV (reference sequence). The CDR3 bases are TGTGCCAGCAGTTTAAATCCGACTAGCGGGGTGGAGACCCAGTACTTC. Its translation is CASSLNPTSGVETQYF.

The chain is built from TRBV7-9 and TRBJ2-3; D unclear. CDR1 is SEHNR and CDR2 is FQNEAQ in the germline V gene (reference sequence). This CDR3 contains 15 residues. V dropped 3 bases and J dropped 4 bases, with 14 bases sitting between them. For the CDR3, the DNA is TGTGCCAGCAGCTTTGAGGTCCCTCCTTCAGATACGCAGTATTTT. It codes for CASSFEVPPSDTQYF.

This chain uses TRBV7-8 with TRBJ2-7; TRBD1 might be the D (5 bases). V was clipped by 6 bases and J by 0 bases, with 15 bases between them. This CDR3 is 15 amino acids long. Germline V CDR1 and CDR2: SGHVS, FQNEAQ. CDR3 region: CASRLRGHSSYEQYF. The CDR3, as DNA: TGTGCCAGCAGGCTCCGTGGACACTCCTCCTACGAGCAGTACTTC.

The chain carries TRBV14 and TRBJ1-3; D is uncertain. Germline V gene lookup returns CDR1 SGHDN and CDR2 FVKESK. The CDR3 runs to 14 residues. V dropped 3 bases and J dropped 2 bases, with 8 bases sitting between them. CDR3 sequence: CASSHLRAGNTIYF. The DNA of the CDR3 is TGTGCCAGCAGCCATTTACGGGCTGGAAACACCATATATTTT.

The rearrangement uses TRBV5-1 and TRBJ2-1; perhaps TRBD1 as D (5 bases). V lost 4 bases, J lost 7 bases, and 21 bases lay in between. This CDR3 region has 16 residues. Germline V CDR1 and CDR2: SGHRS, YFSETQ. CDR3 protein: CASSLRQNWFPNEQFF. The CDR3, as DNA: TGCGCCAGCAGCCTCCGACAGAATTGGTTCCCTAATGAGCAGTTCTTC.

V and J are TRBV6-6 and TRBJ2-5; 8 bases align to TRBD1. This CDR3 is 14 amino acids long. Germline trimming cut 5 bases from V and 4 bases from J; bases unmatched to any gene: 6. Germline loops: CDR1 MNHNY, CDR2 SVGAGI (reference sequence). CDR3: CASSRIGQGETQYF. CDR3 nucleotide sequence: TGTGCCAGCAGTCGCATCGGACAGGGAGAGACCCAGTACTTC.

The chain carries TRBV5-1 and TRBJ2-4, with 13 nucleotides matching TRBD2. V lost 4 bases and J lost 1; bases outside the gene matches: 8. Germline V gives CDR1 SGHRS, CDR2 YFSETQ. This CDR3 is 18 amino acids long. This CDR3 is CASSPTPTSGGAKNIQYF. The CDR3 coding sequence is TGCGCCAGCAGCCCGACGCCGACTAGCGGGGGGGCCAAAAACATTCAGTACTTC.

The CDR3 DNA follows: TGTGCCAGCAGCGTAGGACAGGGGGCTTATGGCTACACCTTC. Its protein is CASSVGQGAYGYTF. The chain couples TRBV9 to TRBJ1-2; the match to TRBD1 covers 10 bases. After removal of 0 bases from V and 5 bases from J, the junction contained 1 base not matched to a gene. The CDR3 is made up of 14 amino acids. From germline, CDR1 is SGDLS and CDR2 YYNGEE.

To note about this clone: At one of its ends the junction is not consistent with the germline gene, which may arise from a read error. For the CDR3, the DNA is TGTGCCAACCCGACAGGGGCGAGCAGAGATACGCAGTATTTT. This encodes CANPTGASRDTQYF. V and J are TRBV2 and TRBJ2-3; 8 positions match TRBD1. This CDR3 has 14 residues. Germline V lookup: CDR1 SNHLY, CDR2 FYNNEI. The full variable domain, with the rest looked up from reference TRBV2 and TRBJ2-3, is EPEVTQTPSHQVTQMGQEVILRCVPISNHLYFYWYRQILGQKVEFLVSFYNNEISEKSEIFDDQFSVERPDGSNFTLKIRSTKLEDSAMYFCANPTGASRDTQYFGPGTRLTVL.

A single count supports this clone. The chain combines TRBV5-5 with TRBJ1-6, with 8 positions matching TRBD1. CDR1 is SGHKS and CDR2 is YYEKEE in the germline V gene (reference sequence). The CDR3 contains 16 residues. Losses at the gene ends were 0 bases for V and 9 bases for J; bases not matched to a gene: 8. The CDR3 bases are TGTGCCAGCAGCTTGGGGCAGGGGGCGAGCGGTTCACCCCTCCACTTT. Its protein is CASSLGQGASGSPLHF.

The chain joins TRBV7-2 to TRBJ1-1; perhaps TRBD1 as D (5 bases). CDR1 SGHTA and CDR2 FQGNSA come from the germline V gene. CDR3 size: 15 residues. The V end was cut by 5 bases, the J end by 0 bases, with 13 bases between. The CDR3 DNA follows: TGTGCCAGCAGCCTGCGACAGATCATGAACACTGAAGCTTTCTTT. Translated: CASSLRQIMNTEAFF.

J is TRBJ1-1 and V is TRBV7-8; D perhaps matches TRBD1 (6 bases). The CDR3 runs 14 residues. The V end lost 3 bases, the J end lost 4 bases, and 12 bases lay between the germline ends. Germline loops: CDR1 SGHVS, CDR2 FQNEAQ. CDR3 amino acids: CASSFTGSGTEAFF. The CDR3 DNA is TGTGCCAGCAGCTTTACAGGGTCGGGCACTGAAGCTTTCTTT.

The J gene is TRBJ2-1, the V gene TRBV10-1; maybe TRBD1 (6 bases). The CDR3 loop spans 13 amino acids. The V gene lost 6 bases and the J gene lost 2 bases, with 8 bases spanning the gap. CDR1 is WNHNN and CDR2 is SYGVQD in the germline V gene (reference sequence). The CDR3 region has the DNA TGCGCCAGCAGCGGGACAACCTACAATGAGCAGTTCTTC. Residues: CASSGTTYNEQFF.

The chain carries TRBV7-2 and TRBJ2-1, with 10 bases that match TRBD2. V dropped 0 bases and J dropped 3; count of bases not matched to a gene: 8. Germline V gene sequence: CDR1 SGHTA, CDR2 FQGNSA. This CDR3 region has 18 residues. The CDR3 nucleotides read TGTGCCAGCAGCTTAGCCACCCGGACTAGCGGAAACTACAATGAGCAGTTCTTC. This sequence encodes CASSLATRTSGNYNEQFF.

The J gene is TRBJ1-2, the V gene TRBV2; 8 positions match TRBD1. Germline CDR1 reads SNHLY; CDR2 reads FYNNEI. The CDR3 loop spans 16 amino acids. Unmatched junction bases numbered 11, after V lost 3 bases and J lost 5 bases. The CDR3 protein is CASSEMNPGGLYGYTF. Here the CDR3 DNA reads TGTGCCAGCAGTGAGATGAATCCAGGGGGCTTGTATGGCTACACCTTC.

The V and J genes are TRBV4-3 and TRBJ2-7, with D maybe TRBD1 (5 bases). The germline gives CDR1 LGHNA, CDR2 YSLEER. The V end was cut by 3 bases, the J end by 0 bases, with 6 bases between. This CDR3 contains 13 residues. The CDR3 spells CASSQDISYEQYF. The DNA for the CDR3 is TGCGCCAGCAGCCAGGACATCTCCTACGAGCAGTACTTC.

V and J are TRBV9 and TRBJ2-5; TRBD2 might be the D (5 bases). V gave up 2 bases and J gave up 1 base, with 9 bases separating them. CDR1 and CDR2 from the germline V gene are SGDLS and YYNGEE. The CDR3 contains 14 residues. Here the CDR3 reads CASSVPGGQETQYF. The CDR3 DNA follows: TGTGCCAGCAGCGTCCCCGGAGGCCAAGAGACCCAGTACTTC.

CDR3 region: CASTAQGLGTETQYF. DNA for the CDR3: TGTGCCAGCACCGCCCAGGGATTGGGCACCGAGACCCAGTACTTC. The chain joins TRBV2 to TRBJ2-5; D may be TRBD1 (5 bases). Germline assignment: CDR1 SNHLY and CDR2 FYNNEI. The length of the CDR3 is 15 residues. Trimming took off 7 bases at V and 5 bases at J, with 20 bases between the two ends.